This TCR beta chain emerged from a study of CD8 T cells in ankylosing spondylitis. The germline gives CDR1 SGHTA, CDR2 FQGNSA. CDR3 size: 13 residues. Between the trimmed V and J ends, which lost 3 bases and 5 bases, there was a span of 9 bases. Regarding the study as a whole: Seemingly distinctive of ankylosing spondylitis blood was a TCR beta motif formed by eight highly homologous variants.

A single record per CDR3 protein comes from TCRdb applying MiXCR to the 5' RACE reads. Here the sample spans under 250,000 distinct CDR3 sequences, more than 5.5% being singletons. This clonotype occurred many times. Its antigen is undetermined. This rearrangement joins TRBV7-2 to TRBJ2-3; no reliable D call. The source of this sequence is a male donor with ankylosing spondylitis. Source material: blood, either unsorted or a sorted T cell fraction (not recorded which). CDR3 DNA: TGTGCCAGCAGCTTTGTGTCTTTAGATACGCAGTATTTT. Translation gives CASSFVSLDTQYF.